The 25 T cell receptor beta chains below come from one sample, sequenced in a study of shared clonotypes between healthy human individuals. The repertoire was sequenced with immunoSEQ multiplex PCR; TCRdb's copy has only in-frame clones and lacks some. The data hold roughly 2.4 million clones, with about 94% observed a single time. Input material: naive CD4+ T cells sorted from blood. Subset specified: CD45RA+ positively selected. These receptors came from a man younger than 35 in good health.

The chain couples TRBV11-2 to TRBJ2-2; D uncertain. Germline CDR1 reads SGHAT; CDR2 reads FQNNGV. The CDR3 sequence is 11 residues long. The V gene lost 5 bases and the J gene lost 10 bases, with 8 bases spanning the gap. The CDR3, as DNA: TGTGCCAGCAGCCACCCGTCGGAGCTGTTTTTT. As protein: CASSHPSELFF.

The chain has TRBV27 and TRBJ1-4; 7 nucleotides align to TRBD1. Germline V gene sequence: CDR1 MNHEY, CDR2 SMNVEV (reference sequence). Germline trimming cut 6 bases from V and 8 bases from J; bases unmatched to any gene: 9. The CDR3 has 14 residues. The CDR3 loop reads CASRRQGKAEKLFF. The CDR3 DNA follows: TGTGCCAGCAGGAGACAGGGTAAAGCAGAAAAACTGTTTTTT.

V is TRBV9 and J is TRBJ2-1; no definite D call. The CDR3 length is 17 residues. The V and J ends lost 0 bases and 0 bases respectively, with 13 bases between them. Per the germline V gene, CDR1 is SGDLS and CDR2 is YYNGEE. As DNA, the CDR3 is TGTGCCAGCAGCGTAGCAGAGTTGGACCACTCCTACAATGAGCAGTTCTTC. Its translation: CASSVAELDHSYNEQFF.

V is TRBV7-9 and J is TRBJ2-1; 10 bases match TRBD1. This CDR3 has 17 residues. CDR1 and CDR2 from the germline V gene are SEHNR and FQNEAQ (reference sequence). V lost 5 bases, J lost 3 bases, and 10 bases stayed unmatched. CDR3 loop: CASSPPTGTGDYNEQFF. CDR3 DNA sequence: TGTGCCAGCAGCCCCCCTACCGGGACAGGGGACTACAATGAGCAGTTCTTC.

This chain joins TRBV4-1 and TRBJ2-5; TRBD2 agrees at 13 bases. CDR3 length: 16 residues. Germline V gene lookup returns CDR1 MGHRA and CDR2 YSYEKL. Germline trimming cut 3 bases from V and 2 bases from J; bases unmatched to any gene: 3. CDR3 sequence: CASSHPGLAGQETQYF. CDR3 bases: TGCGCCAGCAGCCACCCGGGACTAGCGGGGCAAGAGACCCAGTACTTC.

This clone was observed a single time. This sequence joins TRBV5-1 and TRBJ2-5; 7 bases agree with TRBD1. This CDR3 comprises 15 residues. V gave up 1 base and J gave up 5 bases; unmatched junction bases: 8. Germline CDR1 SGHRS, CDR2 YFSETQ. DNA for the CDR3: TGCGCCAGCAGCTTGCAAACAGGGGCCAGGGAGACCCAGTACTTC. Translating gives CASSLQTGARETQYF.

The chain employs TRBV2 and TRBJ1-6; D is ambiguous. The germline gives CDR1 SNHLY, CDR2 FYNNEI. CDR3 length: 16 residues. With 5 bases removed from V and 0 bases from J, the gap between germline ends came to 11 bases. The CDR3 here is CASSNPSLSYNSPLHF. As DNA, the CDR3 is TGTGCCAGCAGTAACCCGTCCCTCTCCTATAATTCACCCCTCCACTTT.

CDR3: CAWSWSAGGYTF. The CDR3 DNA follows: TGTGCCTGGAGTTGGTCAGCGGGAGGCTACACCTTC. The V gene is TRBV30, the J gene TRBJ1-2, with D unclear. The CDR3 consists of 12 residues. Trimming shortened V by 2 bases and J by 8 bases, and 12 bases separated the two germline ends. Germline V gene sequence: CDR1 GTSNPN, CDR2 SVGIG (reference sequence).

The chain combines TRBV10-3 with TRBJ1-2; perhaps TRBD1 as D (5 bases). Germline V gives CDR1 ENHRY, CDR2 SYGVKD. Deletions cut 5 bases from V and 4 bases from J, with 11 bases between. This CDR3 is built from 13 residues. CDR3 protein: CAISIDSPYGYTF. CDR3 nucleotide sequence: TGTGCCATCAGTATCGACAGCCCCTATGGCTACACCTTC.

This chain connects TRBV28 to TRBJ2-2, with D uncertain. The V and J ends lost 1 base and 4 bases respectively, with 16 bases between them. CDR1 is MDHEN, CDR2 SYDVKM, per germline. This CDR3 contains 17 residues. In DNA, the CDR3 is TGTGCCAGCAGTTTATATCCCCAAGGCAGGTTCACCGGGGAGCTGTTTTTT. Its protein product is CASSLYPQGRFTGELFF.

V usage is TRBV7-2 and J usage is TRBJ2-7; TRBD2 matches at 9 bases. The junction had 10 bases not matched to a gene; V was cut back by 4 bases and J by 6 bases. CDR3 length equals 15 residues. Germline V gives CDR1 SGHTA, CDR2 FQGNSA. Written as DNA, the CDR3 is TGTGCCAGCAGCTCCTGGCGGGGGGGAATAAGCGAGCAGTACTTC. Translating it yields CASSSWRGGISEQYF.

The chain has TRBV11-2 and TRBJ2-7; D gene ambiguous. Germline CDR1 is SGHAT and CDR2 is FQNNGV. CDR3 length: 14 amino acids. The V and J ends lost 5 bases and 6 bases respectively, with 17 bases between them. The CDR3 loop is CASSPFEVLSEQYF. The CDR3 DNA follows: TGTGCCAGCAGCCCGTTCGAGGTCCTCTCCGAGCAGTACTTC.

The chain uses TRBV2 and TRBJ2-3, with TRBD2 matching over 8 bases. Trimming cost V 3 bases and J 4 bases; bases outside gene matches: 6. CDR1 SNHLY and CDR2 FYNNEI come from the germline V gene. This CDR3 region has 15 residues. CDR3 loop: CASSDGGRPPDTQYF. The CDR3 coding sequence is TGTGCCAGCAGTGACGGCGGGAGGCCCCCAGATACGCAGTATTTT.

This chain uses TRBV10-3 with TRBJ1-2; TRBD1 matches 7 bases. Germline V gene sequence: CDR1 ENHRY, CDR2 SYGVKD. CDR3 length: 13 amino acids. V was pared by 5 bases and J by 4 bases, with 4 bases of the junction left unmatched. The DNA for the CDR3 is TGTGCCATCAGTTCAGGGGGGTCCTATGGCTACACCTTC. Its translation: CAISSGGSYGYTF.

The V call is TRBV9, the J call TRBJ1-2, with 7 bases fitting TRBD1. The V and J ends lost 2 bases and 6 bases, in that order; junction bases with no gene match: 13. This CDR3 has 16 residues. Germline V lookup: CDR1 SGDLS, CDR2 YYNGEE. The CDR3 nucleotides are TGTGCCAGCAGCGTCTTAACTTCCGGGACAGCTAATGGCTACACCTTC. It codes for CASSVLTSGTANGYTF.

This clone has only one observation. CDR3: CAWSVDSRGTEAFF. The CDR3 DNA reads TGTGCCTGGAGTGTAGACTCCCGGGGAACTGAAGCTTTCTTT. This chain uses TRBV30 with TRBJ1-1; D is undetermined. CDR3 length: 14 amino acids. Per the germline V gene, CDR1 is GTSNPN and CDR2 is SVGIG (reference sequence). With 0 bases removed from V and 5 bases from J, the gap between germline ends came to 13 bases.

The J gene is TRBJ2-7, the V gene TRBV6-5, with 8 positions matching TRBD1. The CDR3 extends over 16 amino acids. Germline V lookup: CDR1 MNHEY, CDR2 SVGAGI. Trimming took 0 bases from V and 1 from J; bases not matched to a gene: 5. The CDR3 loop reads CASSYSTGAFSYEQYF. The CDR3 region has the DNA TGTGCCAGCAGTTACTCGACAGGGGCTTTTTCCTACGAGCAGTACTTC.

The V and J genes are TRBV6-5 and TRBJ2-4; 8 bases are a match to TRBD2. CDR1 and CDR2 from the germline V gene are MNHEY and SVGAGI. CDR3 length equals 15 residues. The trim removed 5 bases at V and 8 bases at J, leaving 11 bases unmatched. The CDR3 loop reads CASSRAGTRWDIQYF. The CDR3 DNA reads TGTGCCAGCAGTAGGGCCGGGACTAGGTGGGACATTCAGTACTTC.

As for this clone: Other DNA sequences in the sample encode the same CDR3. The CDR3 DNA follows: TGTGCCAGCAGCGTAGCGATCCAAGAGACCCAGTACTTC. It codes for CASSVAIQETQYF. The chain is built from TRBV9 and TRBJ2-5; D not resolved. CDR1 is SGDLS, CDR2 YYNGEE, per germline. This CDR3 is built from 13 residues. Deletions cut 0 bases from V and 1 base from J, with 4 bases between.

The chain combines TRBV7-2 with TRBJ2-7; D possibly corresponds to TRBD1 (6 bases). This CDR3 contains 15 residues. The germline CDR1 and CDR2 sequences are SGHTA and FQGNSA. V lost 3 bases, J lost 2 bases, and 14 bases lay in between. The CDR3 coding sequence is TGTGCCAGCAGCTTGGACAGAGTGGGGCCCTACGAGCAGTACTTC. Translated, it gives CASSLDRVGPYEQYF. The entire variable domain, with the rest obtained from reference TRBV7-2 and TRBJ2-7, is as follows: GAGVSQSPSNKVTEKGKDVELRCDPISGHTALYWYRQSLGQGLEFLIYFQGNSAPDKSGLPSDRFSAERTGGSVSTLTIQRTQQEDSAVYLCASSLDRVGPYEQYFGPGTRLTVT.

The chain couples TRBV27 to TRBJ1-5; D unclear. Germline V gene data show CDR1 as MNHEY and CDR2 as SMNVEV (reference sequence). The CDR3 consists of 14 residues. V was clipped by 4 bases and J by 4 bases, with 11 bases between them. The DNA of the CDR3 is TGTGCCAGCAGTTCCGGACGGGGTAATCAGCCCCAGCATTTT. It is translated as CASSSGRGNQPQHF.

The chain combines TRBV7-2 with TRBJ2-7; D is possibly TRBD1 (6 bases). V was pared by 1 base and J by 7 bases, with 17 bases between. Germline assignment: CDR1 SGHTA and CDR2 FQGNSA. The CDR3 runs 15 residues. CDR3 residues: CASSLGPAGAGEQYF. The CDR3 coding sequence is TGTGCCAGCAGCTTAGGCCCGGCAGGGGCTGGAGAGCAGTACTTC.

This chain connects TRBV5-1 to TRBJ1-1, with D perhaps matching TRBD1 (5 bases). This CDR3 region has 15 residues. Per the germline V gene, CDR1 is SGHRS and CDR2 is YFSETQ. Trimming removed 4 bases from V and 3 bases from J, with 16 bases in between. The CDR3 DNA reads TGCGCCAGCAGCGAAGGGGTCCTTCCGGACACTGAAGCTTTCTTT. It encodes CASSEGVLPDTEAFF.

This sequence joins TRBV7-2 and TRBJ2-5; 11 bases map to TRBD1. Trimming took 4 bases from V and 1 from J; bases not matched to a gene: 8. This CDR3 is built from 17 residues. Germline CDR1 is SGHTA and CDR2 is FQGNSA. CDR3 loop: CASSSTGQGALQETQYF. The DNA for the CDR3 is TGTGCCAGCAGCTCGACCGGACAGGGGGCCCTCCAAGAGACCCAGTACTTC.

This rearrangement joins TRBV10-3 to TRBJ1-2; D is perhaps TRBD1 (5 bases). Trimming left V 3 bases short and J 4 bases short, with 12 bases between. Per germline, CDR1 ENHRY and CDR2 SYGVKD. The CDR3 has 14 residues. The CDR3 nucleotides are TGTGCCATCAGTGACGGACAAACCTTCTATGGCTACACCTTC. It is translated as CAISDGQTFYGYTF.